The 2 T cell receptor beta chains listed next were all sequenced from one sample in a study of cytomegalovirus exposure and HLA in healthy donors. Researchers ran the PCR with 60 Vbeta and 13 Jbeta primers. Profiled with immunoSEQ multiplex PCR; TCRdb holds only in-frame clones, not every one. Of about 150,000 clones listed, 84% were seen once; the top ten hold about 6%. Specimen: PBMCs. These receptors were taken from a man aged 50 to 60 in good health and CMV-seropositive.

In DNA, the CDR3 is TGTGCCAGCAGTGCCGACAGATTTGCATTGGAAAAACTGTTTTTT. Translating gives CASSADRFALEKLFF. The chain carries TRBV25-1 and TRBJ1-4, with a tentative D call TRBD1 (5 bases). This CDR3 contains 15 residues. Per the germline V gene, CDR1 is MGHDK and CDR2 is SYGVNS. V lost 4 bases, J lost 8 bases, and 17 bases lay in between.

The chain couples TRBV19 to TRBJ1-4; 9 nucleotides align to TRBD1. Germline values: CDR1 LNHDA, CDR2 SQIVND (reference sequence). The CDR3 spans 15 residues. J was trimmed by 4 bases and V by 4 bases; bases with no gene match: 4. The CDR3 spells CASSNPGQGNEKLFF. The CDR3 region has the DNA TGTGCCAGTAGTAATCCGGGACAGGGTAATGAAAAACTGTTTTTT.